This T cell receptor (beta chain) comes out of a study of CD8 T cells in ankylosing spondylitis (dated by TCRdb to 2015 to 2018). With regard to the full study: The study set out to find disease-linked TCR variants by profiling T cell receptor beta repertoires in ankylosing spondylitis patients and healthy donors. The full study cohort comprised approximately 23 ankylosing spondylitis patients and over a hundred healthy donors. Peripheral blood was sampled, and synovial fluid was also collected from ankylosing spondylitis patients.

V is pruned by 3 bases and J by 5 bases, leaving 11 bases of the junction without a gene match. Spanning cysteine to phenylalanine, the CDR3 consists of 17 amino acids. CDR3 DNA only is kept here, 51 bases in frame from base 1. The germline V gene yields SGDLS for CDR1 and YYNGEE for CDR2. Sequenced using an Illumina HiSeq 2500. Quantitative 5'-RACE with molecular barcodes was used to prepare TCR beta libraries. Per the source publication's procedure: A new computational method based on a probabilistic model of VDJ rearrangement was used to identify disease-linked TCR variants. The public sequencing data were trimmed at Q25 with fastp and processed into clonotypes with MiXCR by TCRdb, which kept only in-frame beta chains. Rows matching on CDR3 protein sequence are summarized as one entry with the most common DNA and genes. These V and J calls derive from TCRdb rather than the authors' analysis. Here the sample has roughly 180,000 distinct CDR3 sequences; 9.8% occur a single time. More than 13% of the sample belongs to the ten largest clones.

The paper's findings and limits, for the study overall: Blood from ankylosing spondylitis patients appeared to be characterized by a TCR beta motif made up of several highly homologous amino acid variants. Some motif variants were previously reported in synovial fluid and blood of reactive arthritis patients, suggesting common disease-initiation mechanisms. The disease-linked clones were reported as significantly enriched in matched synovial fluid samples from ankylosing spondylitis patients. The disease-linked clones showed a CD8+ phenotype and occurred at relatively low frequencies in peripheral blood.

To note about this clonotype: The clone's antigen remains unknown. No clone much larger than this one lies a single base away; base qualities are absent.

The receptor was isolated from a female donor with ankylosing spondylitis or in good health (not recorded which). Rearrangement joined TRBV9 to TRBJ2-3, with 11 central nucleotides matching TRBD2. Specimen: blood, either unsorted or a sorted T cell fraction (not recorded which). The CDR3 reads CASSGQGLAARVDTQYF. The DNA sequence reads TGTGCCAGCAGCGGCCAGGGACTAGCGGCGAGGGTAGATACGCAGTATTTT.